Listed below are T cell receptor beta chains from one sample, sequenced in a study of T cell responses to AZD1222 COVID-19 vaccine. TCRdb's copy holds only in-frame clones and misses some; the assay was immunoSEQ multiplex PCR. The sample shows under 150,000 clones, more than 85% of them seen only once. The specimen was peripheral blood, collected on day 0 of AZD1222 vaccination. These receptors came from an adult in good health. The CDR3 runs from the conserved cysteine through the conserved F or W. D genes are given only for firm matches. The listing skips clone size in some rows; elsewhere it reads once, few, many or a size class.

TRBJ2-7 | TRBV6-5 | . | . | CASGLYEQYF | TGTGCCAGTGGACTTTACGAGCAGTACTTC
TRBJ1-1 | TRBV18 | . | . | CASSSRGLNTEAFF | TGTGCCAGCTCATCGAGGGGCTTGAACACTGAAGCTTTCTTT
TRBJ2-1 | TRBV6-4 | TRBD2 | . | CASSDWGEGPNEQFF | TGTGCCAGCAGTGACTGGGGGGAGGGCCCGAATGAGCAGTTCTTC
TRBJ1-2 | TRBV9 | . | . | CASTPSAPDGYTF | TGTGCCAGCACCCCATCGGCACCCGATGGCTACACCTTC
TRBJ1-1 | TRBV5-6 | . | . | CASSFNTEAFF | TGTGCCAGCAGCTTTAACACTGAAGCTTTCTTT
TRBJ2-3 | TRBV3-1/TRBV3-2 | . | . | CASSHLKPWGPETDTQYF | TGTGCCAGCAGCCATCTAAAACCCTGGGGGCCGGAGACAGATACGCAGTATTTT
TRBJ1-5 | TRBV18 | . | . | CASSPTGVNQPQHF | TGTGCCAGCTCACCCACCGGGGTCAATCAGCCCCAGCATTTT
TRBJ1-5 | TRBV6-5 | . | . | CASTVADNQPQHF | TGTGCCAGCACGGTCGCAGACAATCAGCCCCAGCATTTT
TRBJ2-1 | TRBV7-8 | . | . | CASSLVGDSNEQFF | TGTGCCAGCAGCTTAGTCGGGGATTCCAATGAGCAGTTCTTC
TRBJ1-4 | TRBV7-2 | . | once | CASSLSLATNEKLFF | TGTGCCAGCAGCTTAAGTCTTGCAACTAATGAAAAACTGTTTTTT
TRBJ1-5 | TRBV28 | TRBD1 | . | CASSPRQGNQPQHF | TGTGCCAGCAGCCCGAGACAGGGGAATCAGCCCCAGCATTTT
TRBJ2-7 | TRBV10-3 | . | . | CAISESSRSYEQYF | TGTGCCATCAGTGAGTCTTCACGATCCTACGAGCAGTACTTC
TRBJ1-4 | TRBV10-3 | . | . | CAISESGTTNEKLFF | TGTGCCATCAGTGAGTCCGGGACTACAAATGAAAAACTGTTTTTT
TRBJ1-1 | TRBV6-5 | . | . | CASSYDDRFNTEAFF | TGTGCCAGCAGTTACGACGACAGATTCAACACTGAAGCTTTCTTT
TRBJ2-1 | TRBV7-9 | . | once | CASSSYLRGPEQFF | TGTGCCAGCAGCTCCTATCTCCGGGGGCCTGAGCAGTTCTTC
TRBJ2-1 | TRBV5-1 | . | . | CASSPVQADNEQFF | TGCGCCAGCAGCCCGGTGCAGGCTGACAATGAGCAGTTCTTC
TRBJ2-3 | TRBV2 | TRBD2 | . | CASSFRGGLTDTQYF | TGTGCCAGCAGTTTCCGCGGGGGGCTCACAGATACGCAGTATTTT
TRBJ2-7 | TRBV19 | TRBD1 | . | CASSVRPGQGSYEQYF | TGTGCCAGTAGTGTTCGACCGGGACAGGGATCCTACGAGCAGTACTTC
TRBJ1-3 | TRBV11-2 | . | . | CASSQANGNTIYF | TGTGCCAGCAGCCAGGCTAATGGAAACACCATATATTTT
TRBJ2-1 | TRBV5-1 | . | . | CASSPGLVSVEQFF | TGCGCCAGCAGCCCTGGACTGGTAAGCGTTGAGCAGTTCTTC
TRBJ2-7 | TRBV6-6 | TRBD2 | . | CASSYSAGGPYEQYF | TGTGCCAGCAGCTACTCAGCGGGAGGGCCCTACGAGCAGTACTTC
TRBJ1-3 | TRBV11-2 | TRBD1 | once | CASRPDRGSSATGGDTIYF | TGTGCCAGCAGGCCAGACAGGGGCTCCTCGGCTACGGGTGGGGACACCATATATTTT
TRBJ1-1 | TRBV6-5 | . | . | CASSYSGEAFF | TGTGCCAGCAGTTACTCGGGTGAAGCTTTCTTT
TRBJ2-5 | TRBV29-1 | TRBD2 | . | CSVDNLGSGGEETQYF | TGCAGCGTTGATAATTTAGGTAGCGGGGGGGAGGAGACCCAGTACTTC
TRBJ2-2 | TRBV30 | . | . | CAWTRQGDGELFF | TGTGCCTGGACCAGGCAGGGAGACGGGGAGCTGTTTTTT
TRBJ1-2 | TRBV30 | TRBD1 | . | CAWSRTGEGYGYTF | TGTGCCTGGAGCCGAACAGGGGAGGGCTATGGCTACACCTTC
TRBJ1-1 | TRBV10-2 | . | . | CASSFGPENTEAFF | TGCGCCAGCAGCTTTGGCCCCGAGAACACTGAAGCTTTCTTT
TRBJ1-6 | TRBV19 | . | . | CASSPSRRQIEDSPLHF | TGTGCCAGTAGCCCTTCCCGCAGACAGATCGAGGATTCACCCCTCCACTTT
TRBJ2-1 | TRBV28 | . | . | CASSLVQANYNEQFF | TGTGCCAGCAGTTTGGTGCAGGCTAACTACAATGAGCAGTTCTTC
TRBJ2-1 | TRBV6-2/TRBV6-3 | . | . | CASSYSYIPGLGSYNEQFF | TGTGCCAGCAGTTACTCGTATATCCCGGGACTGGGCTCCTACAATGAGCAGTTCTTC
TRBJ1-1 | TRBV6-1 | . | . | CASSEWAGPNTEAFF | TGTGCCAGCAGTGAATGGGCAGGACCCAACACTGAAGCTTTCTTT
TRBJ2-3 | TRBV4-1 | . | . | CASSRGDSATDTQYF | TGCGCCAGCAGCCGCGGTGATAGCGCCACAGATACGCAGTATTTT
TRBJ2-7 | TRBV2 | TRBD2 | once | CASKGETSASLRFEQYF | TGTGCCAGCAAAGGGGAGACTAGCGCATCGCTAAGGTTCGAGCAGTACTTC
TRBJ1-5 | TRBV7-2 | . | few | CASSREGLSPQHF | TGTGCCAGCAGCCGGGAGGGTCTGAGTCCCCAGCATTTT
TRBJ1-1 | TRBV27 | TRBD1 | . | CAGRPQGVNTEAFF | TGTGCCGGCAGACCTCAGGGGGTGAACACTGAAGCTTTCTTT
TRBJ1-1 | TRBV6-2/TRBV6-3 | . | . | CASSSPDRGMNTEAFF | TGTGCCAGCAGTTCCCCGGATAGAGGGATGAACACTGAAGCTTTCTTT
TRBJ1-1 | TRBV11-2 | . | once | CASSSAGPGGAFF | TGTGCCAGCAGCTCCGCGGGTCCCGGGGGGGCTTTCTTT
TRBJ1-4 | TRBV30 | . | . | CAWRGDGELFF | TGTGCCTGGAGAGGGGACGGAGAACTGTTTTTT
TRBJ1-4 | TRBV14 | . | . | CASSQRGYEEKLFF | TGTGCCAGCAGCCAACGGGGTTACGAAGAAAAACTGTTTTTT
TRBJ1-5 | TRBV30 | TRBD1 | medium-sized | CAWATGEGQPQHF | TGTGCCTGGGCTACAGGGGAGGGTCAGCCCCAGCATTTT